This T cell receptor (beta chain) was profiled in a study of CXCR3-negative and CXCR3-positive naive CD8 T cells. Germline V lookup: CDR1 SGHRS, CDR2 YFSETQ. The length of the CDR3 is 14 residues. The authors prepared UMI-labeled TRB cDNA libraries by 5' RACE. TCRdb reprocessed the 5' RACE reads; each CDR3 protein has one entry and no DNA is given. The sample shows around 81,000 distinct CDR3 sequences, and approximately 1.4% sits with its ten largest clones. Input material: naive CXCR3- CD8+ T cells from blood. Specified subset: CD45RO-CCR7+CD27+CD95- naive CD8+ T cells lacking CXCR3 (TNR3-). This clonotype was sampled from a human donor in good health. Some clones in this sample may be carry-over from other donors' samples. The chain joins TRBV5-1 to TRBJ2-5. CDR3 amino acids: CASSPWTDQETQYF.